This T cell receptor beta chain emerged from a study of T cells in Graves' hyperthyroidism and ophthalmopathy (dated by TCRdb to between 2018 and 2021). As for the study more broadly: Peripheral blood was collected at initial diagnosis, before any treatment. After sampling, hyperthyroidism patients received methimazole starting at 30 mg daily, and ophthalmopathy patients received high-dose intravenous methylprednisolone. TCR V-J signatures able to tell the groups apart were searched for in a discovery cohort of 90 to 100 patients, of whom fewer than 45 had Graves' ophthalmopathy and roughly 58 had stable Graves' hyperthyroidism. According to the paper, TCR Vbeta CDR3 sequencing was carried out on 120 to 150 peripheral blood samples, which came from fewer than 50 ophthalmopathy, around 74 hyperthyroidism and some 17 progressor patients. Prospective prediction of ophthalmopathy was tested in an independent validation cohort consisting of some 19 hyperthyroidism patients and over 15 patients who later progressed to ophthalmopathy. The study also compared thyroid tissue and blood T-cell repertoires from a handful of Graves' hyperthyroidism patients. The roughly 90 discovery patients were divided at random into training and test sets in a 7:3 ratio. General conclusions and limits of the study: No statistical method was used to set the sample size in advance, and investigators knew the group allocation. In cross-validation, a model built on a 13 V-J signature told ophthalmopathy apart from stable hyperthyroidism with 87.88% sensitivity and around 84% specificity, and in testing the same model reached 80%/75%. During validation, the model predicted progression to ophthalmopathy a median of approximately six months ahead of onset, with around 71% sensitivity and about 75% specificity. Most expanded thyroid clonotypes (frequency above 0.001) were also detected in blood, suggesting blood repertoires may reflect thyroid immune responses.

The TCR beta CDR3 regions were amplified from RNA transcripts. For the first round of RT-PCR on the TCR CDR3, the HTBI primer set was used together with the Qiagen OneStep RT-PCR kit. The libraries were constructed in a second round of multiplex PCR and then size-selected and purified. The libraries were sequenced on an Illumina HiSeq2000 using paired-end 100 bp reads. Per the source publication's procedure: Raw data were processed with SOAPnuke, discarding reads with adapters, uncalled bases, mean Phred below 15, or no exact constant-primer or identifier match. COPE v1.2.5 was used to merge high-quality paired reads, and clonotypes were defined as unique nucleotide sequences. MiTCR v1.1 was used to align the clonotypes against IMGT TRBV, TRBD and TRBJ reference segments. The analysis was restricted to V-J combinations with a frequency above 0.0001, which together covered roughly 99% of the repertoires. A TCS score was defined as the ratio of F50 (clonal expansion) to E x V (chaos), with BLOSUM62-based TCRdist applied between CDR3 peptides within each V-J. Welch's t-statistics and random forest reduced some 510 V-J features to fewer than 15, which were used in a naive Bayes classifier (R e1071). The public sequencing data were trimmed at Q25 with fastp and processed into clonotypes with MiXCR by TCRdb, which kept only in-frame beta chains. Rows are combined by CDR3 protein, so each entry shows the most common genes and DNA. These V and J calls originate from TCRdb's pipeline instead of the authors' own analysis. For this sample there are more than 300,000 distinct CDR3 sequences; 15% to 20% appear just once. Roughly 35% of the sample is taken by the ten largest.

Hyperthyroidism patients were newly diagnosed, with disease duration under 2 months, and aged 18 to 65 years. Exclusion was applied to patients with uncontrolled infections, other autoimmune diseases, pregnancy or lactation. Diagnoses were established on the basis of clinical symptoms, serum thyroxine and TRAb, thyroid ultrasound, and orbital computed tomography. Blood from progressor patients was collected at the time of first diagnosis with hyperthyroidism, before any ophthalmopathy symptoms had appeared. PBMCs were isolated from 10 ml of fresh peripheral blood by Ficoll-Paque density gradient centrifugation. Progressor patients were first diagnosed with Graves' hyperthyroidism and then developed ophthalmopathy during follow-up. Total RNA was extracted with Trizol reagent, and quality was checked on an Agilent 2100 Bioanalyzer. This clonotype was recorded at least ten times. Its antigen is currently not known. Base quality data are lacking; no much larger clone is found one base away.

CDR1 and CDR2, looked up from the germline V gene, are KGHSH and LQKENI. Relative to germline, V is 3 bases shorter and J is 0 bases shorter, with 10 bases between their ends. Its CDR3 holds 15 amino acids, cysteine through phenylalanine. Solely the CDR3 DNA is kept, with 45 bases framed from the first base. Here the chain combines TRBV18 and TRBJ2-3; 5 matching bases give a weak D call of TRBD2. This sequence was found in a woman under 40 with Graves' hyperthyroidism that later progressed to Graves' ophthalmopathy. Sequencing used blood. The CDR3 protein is CASSPNTGSTDTQYF. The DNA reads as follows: TGTGCCAGCTCACCGAACACGGGGAGCACAGATACGCAGTATTTT.